This paragraph reports one TCR beta chain. From blood CD8+ and CD4+ T cells, TCR beta sequences were generated. The patients with Susac syndrome were individuals who fulfilled the recently defined diagnostic criteria for disease that was either definite or probable. The sample comes from a study of CD8 T cells in Susac syndrome. V shed 2 bases and J shed 2 bases, with 15 bases lying between them. The CDR3 consists of 16 residues. Germline CDR1 and CDR2: MGHDK and SYGVNS. RNA in amounts of about 0.45 to 1 ug was reverse transcribed with random hexamers. By means of immunoSEQ multiplex PCR, TCR beta CDR3 spanning 54 Vbeta and 13 Jbeta underwent amplification. Each CDR3 protein is one row after TCRdb ran MiXCR on the immunoSEQ multiplex PCR reads. The table has roughly 150,000 distinct CDR3 sequences, about 95% seen once.

The rearrangement uses TRBV25-1 and TRBJ1-2, with a tentative D call TRBD1 (6 bases). Sequencing used CD4+ T cells from PBMCs. The origin of this receptor is a human donor with Susac syndrome. The CDR3 DNA reads TGTGCCAGCAGTGAAAGAAAGGGGACATTGAACTATGGCTACACCTTC. This codes for CASSERKGTLNYGYTF.